Listed below are T cell receptor beta chains from one sample, sequenced in a study of blood T cell repertoires in COVID-19. Sequenced by immunoSEQ multiplex PCR; TCRdb stores in-frame clones only, minus some. The profile shows about 480,000 clones, around 90% of them singletons. The sequencing input was PBMCs or T cells enriched from blood (not recorded which). The receptors shown here come from a woman younger than 35 with acute COVID-19. Each CDR3 is given with its conserved first and last residue. Fields, in order: D gene, J gene, clone size, V gene, CDR3 DNA, CDR3 protein. The D gene is left open where the match is weak. Some rows have no size entry. The others give once, few or many, or a class for an expanded clone.

>TRBD1|TRBJ1-2|NA|TRBV27
TGTGCCAGCAGTTCCCGGACAGGGTGGGGCTACACCTTC
CASSSRTGWGYTF
>TRBD1|TRBJ2-1|NA|TRBV7-7
TGTGCTAGCAGCTTGACAGGGAGCTCCTACAATGAGCAGTTCTTC
CASSLTGSSYNEQFF
>TRBD1|TRBJ1-2|NA|TRBV4-3
TGCGCCAGCAGCCAGCCCCCCGGGACAGGGGGAGGCTACACCTTC
CASSQPPGTGGGYTF
>NA|TRBJ2-7|NA|TRBV11-2
TGTGCCAGCAGCTTAGTTAAGACTAGGAATAGTTTCGAGCAGTACTTC
CASSLVKTRNSFEQYF
>TRBD1|TRBJ2-5|NA|TRBV6-5
TGTGCCAGCAGTTACGGGACAGGTCGGGAGACCCAGTACTTC
CASSYGTGRETQYF
>TRBD2|TRBJ2-7|few|TRBV19
TGTGCCAGTAGTATAGCCGCGGGAGCGGGCGAGCAGTACTTC
CASSIAAGAGEQYF
>TRBD2|TRBJ2-1|NA|TRBV5-1
TGCGCCAGCAGCTTTAGCGGGGGGGCGGTCAATGAGCAGTTCTTC
CASSFSGGAVNEQFF
>TRBD1|TRBJ1-4|NA|TRBV30
TGTGCCTGGGGGACAGGGGCGCATGAAAAACTGTTTTTT
CAWGTGAHEKLFF
>TRBD2|TRBJ2-2|NA|TRBV19
TGTGCCAGTAGCGGACTAGCGGGGGCGAACACCGGGGAGCTGTTTTTT
CASSGLAGANTGELFF
>TRBD2|TRBJ2-1|NA|TRBV27
TGTGCCAGCAGTTCAGCGGGAGGTTACAATGAGCAGTTCTTC
CASSSAGGYNEQFF
>NA|TRBJ1-6|NA|TRBV5-1
TGCGCCAGCAGCCTCATCGGTGTATCGGCCCTCCACTTT
CASSLIGVSALHF
>TRBD1|TRBJ1-1|NA|TRBV5-1
TGCGCCAGCAGCCGCACACCCGCTGACAGGGCCCACACTGAAGCTTTCTTT
CASSRTPADRAHTEAFF
>NA|TRBJ1-2|once|TRBV11-2
TGTGCCAGCAGGCAAAGACAGGCCGCTAACTATGGCTACACCTTC
CASRQRQAANYGYTF
>NA|TRBJ1-3|NA|TRBV11-1
TGTGCCAGCAGCTTAGCGTCGGGAAACACCATATATTTT
CASSLASGNTIYF
>NA|TRBJ1-2|NA|TRBV27
TGTGCCAGCAGTTTTCAGGGGCGAGGTGGCTACACCTTC
CASSFQGRGGYTF
>TRBD1|TRBJ1-2|NA|TRBV28
TGTGCCTCCGGGACAGAGATTCCCTATGGCTACACCTTC
CASGTEIPYGYTF
>TRBD2|TRBJ2-3|NA|TRBV24-1
TGTGCCACCAGTGATTACCAACCCTCGGGACTAGCGGGGGATACAGATACGCAGTATTTT
CATSDYQPSGLAGDTDTQYF
>TRBD1|TRBJ1-2|NA|TRBV9
TGTGCCAGCAGCGTAGGGACAGGGCATGGCTACACCTTC
CASSVGTGHGYTF
>TRBD1|TRBJ2-7|NA|TRBV5-1
TGCGCCAGCAGCTTGGGTAAAGGACAGGGGGCGTTCCACGAGCAGTACTTC
CASSLGKGQGAFHEQYF